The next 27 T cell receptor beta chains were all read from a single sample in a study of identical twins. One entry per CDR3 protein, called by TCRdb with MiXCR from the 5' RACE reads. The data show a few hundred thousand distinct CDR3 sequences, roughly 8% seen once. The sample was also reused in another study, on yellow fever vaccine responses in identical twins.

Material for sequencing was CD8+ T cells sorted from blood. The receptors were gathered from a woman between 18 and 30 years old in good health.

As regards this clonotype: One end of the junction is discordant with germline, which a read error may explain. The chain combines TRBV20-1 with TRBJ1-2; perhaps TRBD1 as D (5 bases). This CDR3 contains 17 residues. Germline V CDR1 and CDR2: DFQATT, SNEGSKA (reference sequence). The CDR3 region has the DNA TGCTGTGCTAGAGATAAGGGGCAGACGGTTGTCAACTATGGCTACACCTTC. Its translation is CCARDKGQTVVNYGYTF.

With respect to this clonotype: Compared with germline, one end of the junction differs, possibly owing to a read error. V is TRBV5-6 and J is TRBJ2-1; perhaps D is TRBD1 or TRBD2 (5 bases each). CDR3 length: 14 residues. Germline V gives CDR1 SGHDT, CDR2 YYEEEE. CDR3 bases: TGTGCCGGCAGCTTGTTCCTGGGGGAGAATGAGCAGTTCTTC. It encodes CAGSLFLGENEQFF.

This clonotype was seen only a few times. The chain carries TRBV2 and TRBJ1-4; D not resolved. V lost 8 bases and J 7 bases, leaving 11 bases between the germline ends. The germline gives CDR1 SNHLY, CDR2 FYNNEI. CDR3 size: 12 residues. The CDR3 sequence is CASGSHIEKLFF. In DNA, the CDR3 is TGTGCCAGCGGGTCGCACATTGAAAAACTGTTTTTT.

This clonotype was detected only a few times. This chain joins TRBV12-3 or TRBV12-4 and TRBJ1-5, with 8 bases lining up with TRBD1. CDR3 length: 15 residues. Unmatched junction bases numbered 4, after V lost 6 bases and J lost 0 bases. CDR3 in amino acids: CASSSTGASNQPQHF. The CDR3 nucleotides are TGTGCCAGCAGCTCGACAGGGGCTAGCAATCAGCCCCAGCATTTT.

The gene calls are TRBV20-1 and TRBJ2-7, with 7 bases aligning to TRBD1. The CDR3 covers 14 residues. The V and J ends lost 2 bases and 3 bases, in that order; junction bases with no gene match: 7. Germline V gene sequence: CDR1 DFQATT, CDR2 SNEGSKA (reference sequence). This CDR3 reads CSARSQGVVYEQYF. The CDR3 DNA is TGCAGTGCTAGATCCCAGGGGGTTGTCTACGAGCAGTACTTC.

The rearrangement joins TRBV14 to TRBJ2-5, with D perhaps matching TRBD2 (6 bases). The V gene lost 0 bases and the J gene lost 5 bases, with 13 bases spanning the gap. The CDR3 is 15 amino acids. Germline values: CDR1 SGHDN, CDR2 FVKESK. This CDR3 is CASSQELGGAETQYF. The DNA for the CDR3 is TGTGCCAGCAGCCAAGAATTGGGCGGGGCGGAGACCCAGTACTTC. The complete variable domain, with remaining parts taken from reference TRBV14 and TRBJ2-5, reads EAGVTQFPSHSVIEKGQTVTLRCDPISGHDNLYWYRRVMGKEIKFLLHFVKESKQDESGMPNNRFLAERTGGTYSTLKVQPAELEDSGVYFCASSQELGGAETQYFGPGTRLLVL.

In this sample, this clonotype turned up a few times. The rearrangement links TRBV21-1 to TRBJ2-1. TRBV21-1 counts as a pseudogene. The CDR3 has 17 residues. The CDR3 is CASSNPISGSSYNEQFF. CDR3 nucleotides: TGTGCCAGCAGCAATCCTATCTCGGGGAGCTCCTACAATGAGCAGTTCTTC.

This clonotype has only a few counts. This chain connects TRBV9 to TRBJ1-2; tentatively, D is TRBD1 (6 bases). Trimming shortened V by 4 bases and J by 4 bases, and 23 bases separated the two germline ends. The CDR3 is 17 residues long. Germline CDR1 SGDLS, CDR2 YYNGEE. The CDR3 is CASSSPQDEGGSYGYTF. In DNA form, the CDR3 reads TGTGCCAGCAGCTCCCCTCAGGATGAAGGGGGGAGCTATGGCTACACCTTC.

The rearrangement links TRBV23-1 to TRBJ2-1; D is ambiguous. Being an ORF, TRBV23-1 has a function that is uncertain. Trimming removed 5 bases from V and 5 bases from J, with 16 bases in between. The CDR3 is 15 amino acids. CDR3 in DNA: TGCGCCAGCAGTTCAGTGGGTAACTTCGACAATGAGCAGTTCTTC. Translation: CASSSVGNFDNEQFF.

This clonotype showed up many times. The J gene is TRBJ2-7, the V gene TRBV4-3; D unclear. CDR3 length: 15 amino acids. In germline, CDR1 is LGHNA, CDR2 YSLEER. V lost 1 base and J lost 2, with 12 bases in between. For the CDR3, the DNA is TGCGCCAGCAGCCAAGGCAGAAACCCTACCTACGAGCAGTACTTC. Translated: CASSQGRNPTYEQYF.

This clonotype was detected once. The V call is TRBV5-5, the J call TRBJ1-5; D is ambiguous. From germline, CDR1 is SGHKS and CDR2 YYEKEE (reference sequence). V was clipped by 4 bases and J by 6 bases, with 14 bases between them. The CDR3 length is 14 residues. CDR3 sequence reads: CASSPGRSGQPQHF. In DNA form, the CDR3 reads TGTGCCAGCAGCCCGGGGAGGAGTGGTCAGCCCCAGCATTTT.

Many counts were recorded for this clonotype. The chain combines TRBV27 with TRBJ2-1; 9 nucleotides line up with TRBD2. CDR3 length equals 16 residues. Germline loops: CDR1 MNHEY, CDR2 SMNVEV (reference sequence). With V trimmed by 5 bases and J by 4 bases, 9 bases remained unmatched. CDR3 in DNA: TGTGCCAGCAGTCCTCGAAGCGGGGGGCCGTACAATGAGCAGTTCTTC. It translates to CASSPRSGGPYNEQFF.

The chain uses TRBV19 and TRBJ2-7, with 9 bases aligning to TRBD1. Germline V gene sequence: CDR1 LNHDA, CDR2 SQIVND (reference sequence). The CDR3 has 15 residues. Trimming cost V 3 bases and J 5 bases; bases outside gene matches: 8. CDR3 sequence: CASSIGTGSGDEQYF. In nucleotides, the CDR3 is TGTGCCAGTAGTATCGGGACAGGGTCGGGGGACGAGCAGTACTTC.

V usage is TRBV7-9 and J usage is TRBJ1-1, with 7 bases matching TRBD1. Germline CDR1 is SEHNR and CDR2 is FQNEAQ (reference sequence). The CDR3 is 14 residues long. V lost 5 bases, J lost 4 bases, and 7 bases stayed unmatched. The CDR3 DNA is TGTGCCAGCAGCGACAGGGTTGGAGTCACTGAAGCTTTCTTT. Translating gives CASSDRVGVTEAFF.

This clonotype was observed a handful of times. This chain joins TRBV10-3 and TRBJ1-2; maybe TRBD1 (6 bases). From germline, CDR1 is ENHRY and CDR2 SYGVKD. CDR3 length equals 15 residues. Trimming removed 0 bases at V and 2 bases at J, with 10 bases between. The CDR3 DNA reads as TGTGCCATCAGTGAGTCGGGGGGCCCGAACTATGGCTACACCTTC. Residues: CAISESGGPNYGYTF.

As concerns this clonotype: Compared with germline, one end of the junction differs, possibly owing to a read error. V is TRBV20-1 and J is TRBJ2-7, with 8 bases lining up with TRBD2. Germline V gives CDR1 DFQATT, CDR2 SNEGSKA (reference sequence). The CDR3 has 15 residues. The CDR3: CSATNGTSVFYEQYF. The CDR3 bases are TGCAGCGCTACTAACGGGACTAGTGTTTTCTACGAGCAGTACTTC.

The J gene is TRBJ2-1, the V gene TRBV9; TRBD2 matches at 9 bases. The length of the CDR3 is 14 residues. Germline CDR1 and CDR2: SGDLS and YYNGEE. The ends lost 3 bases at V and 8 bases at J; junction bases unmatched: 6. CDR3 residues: CASSGIAGVHEQFF. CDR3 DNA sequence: TGTGCCAGCAGCGGGATAGCGGGGGTCCATGAGCAGTTCTTC. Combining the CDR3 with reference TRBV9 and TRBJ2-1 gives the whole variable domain DSGVTQTPKHLITATGQRVTLRCSPRSGDLSVYWYQQSLDQGLQFLIQYYNGEERAKGNILERFSAQQFPDLHSELNLSSLELGDSALYFCASSGIAGVHEQFFGPGTRLTVL.

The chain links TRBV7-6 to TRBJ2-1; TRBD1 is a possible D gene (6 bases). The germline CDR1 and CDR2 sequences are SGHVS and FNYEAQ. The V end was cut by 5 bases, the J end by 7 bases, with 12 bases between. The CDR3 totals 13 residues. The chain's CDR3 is CASSPGQLNEQFF. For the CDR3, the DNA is TGTGCCAGCAGCCCCGGACAGTTGAATGAGCAGTTCTTC.

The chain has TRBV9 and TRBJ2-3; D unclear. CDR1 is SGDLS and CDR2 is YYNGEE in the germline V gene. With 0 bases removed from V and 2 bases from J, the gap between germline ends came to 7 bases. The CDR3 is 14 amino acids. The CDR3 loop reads CASSVEPSTDTQYF. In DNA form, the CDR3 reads TGTGCCAGCAGCGTAGAACCCTCCACAGATACGCAGTATTTT.

The CDR3 nucleotides read TGTGCCAGCAGCCCTAGGGGGGAAGTGGGTACAGATACGCAGTATTTT. It yields the protein CASSPRGEVGTDTQYF. This sequence joins TRBV21-1 and TRBJ2-3; the table's D call TRBD1 went unverified against the DNA. TRBV21-1 is reported as a pseudogene. The CDR3 is 16 residues long.

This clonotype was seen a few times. CDR3 amino acids: CASSESVNNEQFF. In DNA, the CDR3 is TGTGCCAGTTCAGAGTCAGTAAACAATGAGCAGTTCTTC. The chain joins TRBV19 to TRBJ2-1; D remains unclear. Trimming cost V 8 bases and J 5 bases, with 13 bases left between them. This CDR3 region has 13 residues. In germline, CDR1 is LNHDA, CDR2 SQIVND (reference sequence).

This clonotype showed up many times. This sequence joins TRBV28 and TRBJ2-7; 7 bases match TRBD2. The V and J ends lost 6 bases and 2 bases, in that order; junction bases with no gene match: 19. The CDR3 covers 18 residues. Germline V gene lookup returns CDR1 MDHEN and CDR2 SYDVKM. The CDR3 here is CASSPPWRLAALTYEQYF. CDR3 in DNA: TGTGCCAGCAGCCCACCCTGGAGGCTAGCGGCCCTAACCTACGAGCAGTACTTC.

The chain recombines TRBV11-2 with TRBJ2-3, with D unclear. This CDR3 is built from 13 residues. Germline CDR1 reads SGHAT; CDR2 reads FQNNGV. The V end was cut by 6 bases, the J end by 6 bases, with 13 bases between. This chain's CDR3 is CASSFPDGDTQYF. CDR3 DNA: TGTGCCAGCAGTTTCCCCGATGGGGATACGCAGTATTTT.

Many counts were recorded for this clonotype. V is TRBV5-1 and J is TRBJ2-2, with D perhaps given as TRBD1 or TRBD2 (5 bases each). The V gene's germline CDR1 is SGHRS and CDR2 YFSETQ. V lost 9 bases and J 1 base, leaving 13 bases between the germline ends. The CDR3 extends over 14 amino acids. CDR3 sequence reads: CATRGPLNTGELFF. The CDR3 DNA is TGCGCCACGAGGGGTCCCCTGAACACCGGGGAGCTGTTTTTT.

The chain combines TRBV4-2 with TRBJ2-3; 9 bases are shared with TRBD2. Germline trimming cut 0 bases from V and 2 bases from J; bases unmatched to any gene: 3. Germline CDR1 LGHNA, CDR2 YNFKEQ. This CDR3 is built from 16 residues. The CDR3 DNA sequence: TGTGCCAGCAGCCAAGACGCTAGCGGGGTCACAGATACGCAGTATTTT. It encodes CASSQDASGVTDTQYF.

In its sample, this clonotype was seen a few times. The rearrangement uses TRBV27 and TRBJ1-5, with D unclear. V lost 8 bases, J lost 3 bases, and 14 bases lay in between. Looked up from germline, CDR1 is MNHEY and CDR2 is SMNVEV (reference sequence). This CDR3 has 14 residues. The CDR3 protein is CASGILNSNQPQHF. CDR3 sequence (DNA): TGTGCCAGCGGGATCCTGAATTCCAATCAGCCCCAGCATTTT.

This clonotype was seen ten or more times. The CDR3 reads CATSSRQGSYNEQFF. The CDR3 nucleotides read TGTGCCACCAGCAGCCGCCAGGGATCCTACAATGAGCAGTTCTTC. The V gene is TRBV15, the J gene TRBJ2-1, with a tentative D call TRBD1 (5 bases). Between the trimmed V and J ends, which lost 3 bases and 1 base, there was a span of 10 bases. Germline values: CDR1 LNHNV, CDR2 YYDKDF (reference sequence). This CDR3 region has 15 residues.